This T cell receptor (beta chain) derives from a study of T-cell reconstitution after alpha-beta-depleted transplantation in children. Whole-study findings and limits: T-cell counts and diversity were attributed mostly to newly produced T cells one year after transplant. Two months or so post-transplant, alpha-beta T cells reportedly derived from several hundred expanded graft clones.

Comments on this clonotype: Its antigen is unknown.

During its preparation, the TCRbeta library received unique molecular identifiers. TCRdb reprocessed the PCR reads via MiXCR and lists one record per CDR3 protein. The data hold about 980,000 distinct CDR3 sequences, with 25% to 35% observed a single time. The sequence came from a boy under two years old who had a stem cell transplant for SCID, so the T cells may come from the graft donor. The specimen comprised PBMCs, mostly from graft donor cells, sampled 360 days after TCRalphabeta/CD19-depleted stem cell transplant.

The chain's CDR3 is CASKDRGPTGELFF. The CDR3 coding sequence is TGTGCCAGCAAGGACAGGGGGCCCACCGGGGAGCTGTTTTTT. The V and J genes are TRBV6-1 and TRBJ2-2; 11 bases fit TRBD1. V dropped 7 bases and J dropped 4; count of bases not matched to a gene: 2. The CDR3 runs 14 residues. Germline V gene lookup returns CDR1 MNHNS and CDR2 SASEGT.